A single sample gave rise to the 8 T cell receptor beta chains below, sequenced in a study of T cells in Graves' hyperthyroidism and ophthalmopathy. The TCR beta CDR3 regions underwent amplification using RNA transcripts as the source. HTBI primers were employed in a first-round RT-PCR of the TCR CDR3. Each CDR3 protein gets one entry after TCRdb re-called the multiplex PCR reads with MiXCR. The sample shows 700,000 or so distinct CDR3 sequences, less than 20% of them seen only once. Sequenced material: blood. The receptor source for this set is a man younger than 35 with Graves' hyperthyroidism.

The chain has TRBV2 and TRBJ2-7; 11 positions agree with TRBD2. In germline, CDR1 is SNHLY, CDR2 FYNNEI. V gave up 6 bases and J gave up 4 bases; unmatched junction bases: 5. This CDR3 contains 14 residues. CDR3 bases: TGTGCCAGCAGGTTAGCGGGAGGGGTTTACGAGCAGTACTTC. This encodes CASRLAGGVYEQYF.

V and J are TRBV6-2 or TRBV6-3 and TRBJ2-5; 7 nucleotides line up with TRBD1. Germline CDR1 reads MNHEY; CDR2 reads SVGEGT. The CDR3 totals 14 residues. The J segment lost 2 bases and the V segment lost 6 bases, leaving 6 bases of the junction unmatched. This CDR3 reads CASRRQGTQETQYF. For the CDR3, the DNA is TGTGCCAGCAGACGACAGGGTACGCAAGAGACCCAGTACTTC.

This clonotype turned up a few times. The CDR3 region is CSARDFLRSDNEQFF. The DNA for the CDR3 is TGCAGTGCTAGAGATTTTTTGCGGAGCGACAATGAGCAGTTCTTC. The J gene is TRBJ2-1, the V gene TRBV20-1; D unclear. Germline lookup yields CDR1 DFQATT and CDR2 SNEGSKA (reference sequence). CDR3 length: 15 amino acids. The V gene lost 0 bases and the J gene lost 5 bases, with 14 bases spanning the gap.

A few counts support this clonotype. This chain uses TRBV20-1 with TRBJ2-1; D might be TRBD2 (5 bases). V shed 0 bases and J shed 6 bases, with 12 bases lying between them. Germline V gives CDR1 DFQATT, CDR2 SNEGSKA (reference sequence). The CDR3 consists of 14 residues. CDR3 nucleotides: TGCAGTGCTAGAGAATACGGGAAAGCCAATGAGCAGTTCTTC. Translation: CSAREYGKANEQFF.

V gene TRBV27 combines with J gene TRBJ2-1; D gene ambiguous. Between the trimmed V and J ends, which lost 11 bases and 0 bases, there was a span of 11 bases. The CDR3 has 13 amino acids. CDR1 and CDR2 (germline): MNHEY, SMNVEV (reference sequence). The chain's CDR3 is CAARSRSYNEQFF. Written as DNA, the CDR3 is TGTGCCGCACGGTCCCGCTCCTACAATGAGCAGTTCTTC.

This clonotype appeared many times. The rearrangement links TRBV7-9 to TRBJ2-5; 9 nucleotides line up with TRBD2. Germline values: CDR1 SEHNR, CDR2 FQNEAQ (reference sequence). J was trimmed by 1 base and V by 4 bases; bases with no gene match: 10. CDR3 size: 17 residues. The CDR3 protein is CASSSYRTSVLQETQYF. The CDR3, as DNA: TGTGCCAGCAGCTCCTATAGGACTAGCGTGCTCCAAGAGACCCAGTACTTC.

J is TRBJ2-1 and V is TRBV5-1, with 10 bases aligning to TRBD2. V lost 4 bases, J lost 9 bases, and 13 bases stayed unmatched. Germline CDR1 reads SGHRS; CDR2 reads YFSETQ. This CDR3 spans 16 amino acids. CDR3 nucleotides: TGCGCCAGCAGCCCCGGGGGGCTAGCGGGAGTCGGTGAGCAGTTCTTC. The encoded protein is CASSPGGLAGVGEQFF.

With regard to this clonotype: This could be a read error, since a much larger clone is one nucleotide away. This chain uses TRBV27 with TRBJ1-2; D remains unclear. V shed 7 bases and J shed 0 bases, with 9 bases lying between them. The CDR3 is 13 amino acids. Germline assignment: CDR1 MNHEY and CDR2 SMNVEV (reference sequence). DNA for the CDR3: TGTGCCAGCAATTTGAGAGCTAACTATGGCTACACCTTC. Its protein is CASNLRANYGYTF.